One sample yielded the 10 T cell receptor beta chains listed below, sequenced in a study of blood T cell repertoires in COVID-19 (dated by TCRdb to about 2020). The method was the immunoSEQ multiplex PCR assay. TCRdb limited this immuneACCESS table to in-frame rearrangements with V and J called. A share of clones is missing; checked studies link under half to unresolved V genes, and the rest is unexplained. This sample has 97,000 or so clones in its table, and 78% of those were observed once. The top ten clonotypes cover around 9.6% of the sample. Sequenced material: peripheral blood. The receptor source for this set is a man aged 60 to 75 with active or convalescent COVID-19.

This clone is judged medium-sized. The rearrangement uses TRBV28 and TRBJ2-2; tentative D call: TRBD1 (6 bases). Germline CDR1 reads MDHEN; CDR2 reads SYDVKM. The CDR3 covers 13 residues. The ends were cut back, 6 bases at V and 5 bases at J, with 10 bases in the middle. The CDR3 region is CASSRRGTGELFF. CDR3 sequence (DNA): TGTGCCAGCAGCCGCAGGGGAACCGGGGAGCTGTTTTTT.

This chain connects TRBV19 to TRBJ2-1; 7 bases are a match to TRBD2. V lost 0 bases, J lost 2 bases, and 7 bases stayed unmatched. Germline-derived CDR1 and CDR2 are LNHDA and SQIVND (reference sequence). The CDR3 contains 17 residues. The CDR3 DNA sequence: TGTGCCAGTAGTATAGATGTTCGGGACTACACCTACAATGAGCAGTTCTTC. This codes for CASSIDVRDYTYNEQFF.

The chain is built from TRBV5-1 and TRBJ2-5, with 8 nucleotides matching TRBD1. With V trimmed by 4 bases and J by 6 bases, 8 bases remained unmatched. The CDR3 has 14 amino acids. From germline, CDR1 is SGHRS and CDR2 YFSETQ. CDR3 DNA sequence: TGCGCCAGCAGCGTGCCGACAGGGGCAAAGACCCAGTACTTC. This codes for CASSVPTGAKTQYF.

The CDR3 nucleotides are TGTGCCACCAGCAAAGTAACTTTGGAGGAAGATAATGAAAAACTGTTTTTT. Encoded protein: CATSKVTLEEDNEKLFF. This chain links TRBV15 with TRBJ1-4; no clear D gene. CDR1 LNHNV and CDR2 YYDKDF come from the germline V gene (reference sequence). The CDR3 sequence is 17 residues long. V gave up 4 bases and J gave up 4 bases, with 19 bases separating them.

This clone came up a few times. The CDR3 spells CASSPGIQETQYF. Here the CDR3 DNA reads TGTGCCAGCAGTCCGGGGATCCAAGAGACCCAGTACTTC. The chain combines TRBV7-2 with TRBJ2-5; D might be TRBD2 (5 bases). The germline V gene encodes CDR1 SGHTA and CDR2 FQGNSA. Trimming cost V 6 bases and J 1 base, with 9 bases left between them. The CDR3 is 13 amino acids.

This chain links TRBV6-6 with TRBJ1-1, with D hard to call. CDR3 length equals 14 residues. Germline V gene lookup returns CDR1 MNHNY and CDR2 SVGAGI (reference sequence). V gave up 5 bases and J gave up 5 bases, with 15 bases separating them. DNA for the CDR3: TGTGCCAGCAGTCTCCCCGAGGGTAGAACTGAAGCTTTCTTT. As protein: CASSLPEGRTEAFF.

The rearrangement links TRBV5-4 to TRBJ2-2; a possible D gene is TRBD2 (5 bases). The CDR3 length is 15 residues. The V end lost 4 bases, the J end lost 2 bases, and 12 bases lay between the germline ends. Germline V gene lookup returns CDR1 SGHNT and CDR2 YYREEE (reference sequence). CDR3 sequence: CASSPKGSNTGELFF. CDR3 bases: TGTGCCAGCAGCCCCAAAGGGAGTAACACCGGGGAGCTGTTTTTT.

The chain combines TRBV18 with TRBJ1-4; 10 nucleotides align to TRBD1. This CDR3 contains 19 residues. Germline values: CDR1 KGHSH, CDR2 LQKENI. V gave up 2 bases and J gave up 0 bases; unmatched junction bases: 9. The CDR3 bases are TGTGCCAGCTCACCAATGGGACAGGGGAGTCTAACAACTAATGAAAAACTGTTTTTT. Translating it yields CASSPMGQGSLTTNEKLFF.

The chain combines TRBV6-1 with TRBJ1-1; D unclear. The CDR3 has 13 residues. The germline CDR1 and CDR2 sequences are MNHNS and SASEGT. V lost 2 bases and J lost 6, with 10 bases in between. The CDR3 sequence is CASSELGGAEAFF. The CDR3 DNA reads TGTGCCAGCAGTGAACTAGGCGGAGCTGAAGCTTTCTTT.

As for this clone: Other DNA sequences in the sample encode the same CDR3. V usage is TRBV2 and J usage is TRBJ1-2; TRBD1 matches at 8 bases. Unmatched junction bases numbered 2, after V lost 5 bases and J lost 3 bases. The CDR3 length is 13 residues. CDR1 SNHLY and CDR2 FYNNEI come from the germline V gene. The CDR3: CASSPDRDYGYTF. As DNA, the CDR3 is TGTGCCAGCAGTCCGGACAGGGACTATGGCTACACCTTC.